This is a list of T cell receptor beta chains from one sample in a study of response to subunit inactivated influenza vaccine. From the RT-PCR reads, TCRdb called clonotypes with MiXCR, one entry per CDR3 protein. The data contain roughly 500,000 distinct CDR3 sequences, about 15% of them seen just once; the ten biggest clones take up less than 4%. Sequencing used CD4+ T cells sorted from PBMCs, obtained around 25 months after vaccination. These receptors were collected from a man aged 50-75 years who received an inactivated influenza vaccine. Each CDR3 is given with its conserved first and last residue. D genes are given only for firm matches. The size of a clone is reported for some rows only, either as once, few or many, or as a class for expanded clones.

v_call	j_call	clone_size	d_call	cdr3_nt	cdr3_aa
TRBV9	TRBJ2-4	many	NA	TGTGCCAGCAGCGTAGAGGCGGTCAAAAACATTCAGTACTTC	CASSVEAVKNIQYF
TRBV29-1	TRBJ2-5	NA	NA	TGCAGCGTTTCACCCGGTGGGGAAGAGACCCAGTACTTC	CSVSPGGEETQYF
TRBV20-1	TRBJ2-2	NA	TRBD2	TGCAGTGCTAGAGATAGATTAGCGGGAGTTTGGAGCGGGGAGCTGTTTTTT	CSARDRLAGVWSGELFF
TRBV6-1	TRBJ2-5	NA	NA	TGTGCCAGCAGATCCCGGACGGAGGAGACCCAGTACTTC	CASRSRTEETQYF
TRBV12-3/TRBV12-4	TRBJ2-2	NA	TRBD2	TGTGCCAGCAGTTTTTCAAGCGGGAGAAGGAACACCGGGGAGCTGTTTTTT	CASSFSSGRRNTGELFF
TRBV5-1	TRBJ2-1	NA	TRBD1	TGCGCCAGCAGCTCCCAGGGACAGGTCAAGTCCTACAATGAGCAGTTCTTC	CASSSQGQVKSYNEQFF
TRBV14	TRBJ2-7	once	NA	TGTGCCAGCAGCCGTCCGGGCCTTGGGGGCTACGAGCAGTACTTC	CASSRPGLGGYEQYF
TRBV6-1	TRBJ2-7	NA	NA	TGTGCCAGCAGCAGAACCGGGACCATTAGGACCTACGAGCAGTACTTC	CASSRTGTIRTYEQYF
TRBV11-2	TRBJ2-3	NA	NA	TGTGCCAGCAGCTTAGCATACGCGGGCGGGCTCACAGATACGCAGTATTTT	CASSLAYAGGLTDTQYF
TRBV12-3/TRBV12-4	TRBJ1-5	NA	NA	TGTGCCAGCAACTCGGGACGCTACAATCAGCCCCAGCATTTT	CASNSGRYNQPQHF
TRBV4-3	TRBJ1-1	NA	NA	TGCGCCAGCAGCCAAGATATCAGAGGCACTGAAGCTTTCTTT	CASSQDIRGTEAFF
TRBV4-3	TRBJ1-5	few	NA	TGCGCCAGCAGCCGAGACATGGGGGACAATCAGCCCCAGCATTTT	CASSRDMGDNQPQHF
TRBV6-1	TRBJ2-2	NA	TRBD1	TGTGCCAGCAGTCAACCGGGGACAGGGCGGGAGCTGTTTTTT	CASSQPGTGRELFF
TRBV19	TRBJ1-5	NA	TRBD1	TGTGCCAGTAGTATGGACAGGGGTGGGCCCCAGCATTTT	CASSMDRGGPQHF
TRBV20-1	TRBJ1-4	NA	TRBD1	TGCAGTGCTAGACCTCCGGGACAGTATAATGAAAAACTGTTTTTT	CSARPPGQYNEKLFF
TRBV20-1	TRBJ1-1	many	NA	TGCAGTGCTAGTGGGTTCGGCGGAAACACTGAAGCTTTCTTT	CSASGFGGNTEAFF
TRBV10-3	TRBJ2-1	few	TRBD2	TGTGCCTCACGGGGGGGATACAATGAGCAGTTCTTC	CASRGGYNEQFF
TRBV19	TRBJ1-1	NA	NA	TGTGCCAGTAGTAATCGACAGGACACTGAAGCTTTCTTT	CASSNRQDTEAFF
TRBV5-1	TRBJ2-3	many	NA	TGCGCCAGCACCCTCTGGGGCGGTAACACAGATACGCAGTATTTT	CASTLWGGNTDTQYF
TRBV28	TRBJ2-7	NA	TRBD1	TGTGCCAGCAGTTTAGTATCCGGGACAGAACCCCACTCCTACGAGCAGTACTTC	CASSLVSGTEPHSYEQYF
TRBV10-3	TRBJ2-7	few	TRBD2	TGTGCCATCAGTGATCGGACTAGGGAATCGTACGAGCAGTACTTC	CAISDRTRESYEQYF
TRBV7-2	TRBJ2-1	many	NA	TGTGCCAGCAGCTTGTTTGGGGGCACGTACAATGAGCAGTTCTTC	CASSLFGGTYNEQFF
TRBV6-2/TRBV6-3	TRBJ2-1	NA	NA	TGTGCCAGCAGTCCTATAATGGGGGCGGGAGCCTACAATGAGCAGTTCTTC	CASSPIMGAGAYNEQFF
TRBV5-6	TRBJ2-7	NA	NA	TGTGCCAGCAGCTTCCGAACCATGACAGGCCTCTCCTACGAGCAGTACTTC	CASSFRTMTGLSYEQYF
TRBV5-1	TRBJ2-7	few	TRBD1	TGCGCCAGCAGCGTGACAGGGGAAGCCTACGAGCAGTACTTC	CASSVTGEAYEQYF
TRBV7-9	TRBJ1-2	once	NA	TGTGCCAGCAGCCCCGGCCCGGGCTCTAACTATGGCTACACCTTC	CASSPGPGSNYGYTF
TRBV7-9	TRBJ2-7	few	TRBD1	TGTGCCAGCAGCCAAGACAGGGCTCAATCCTACGAGCAGTACTTC	CASSQDRAQSYEQYF
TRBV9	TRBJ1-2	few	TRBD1	TGTGCCAGCAGCGCCCGACAGGGGTCCTATGGCTACACCTTC	CASSARQGSYGYTF
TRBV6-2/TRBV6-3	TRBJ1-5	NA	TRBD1	TGTGCCAGCAGACGACAGGGGGCGGGTCAGCCCCAGCATTTT	CASRRQGAGQPQHF
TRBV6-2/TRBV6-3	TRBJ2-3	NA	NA	TGTGCCAGCAGTCCTTACCCTACAGGGAGCACAGATACGCAGTATTTT	CASSPYPTGSTDTQYF
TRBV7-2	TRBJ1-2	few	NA	TGTGCCAGCAGCTCCCAAATGGGGCAACTGTATGGCTACACCTTC	CASSSQMGQLYGYTF
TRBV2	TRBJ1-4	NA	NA	TGTGCCAGCAGGAAGGAAGCAACTAATGAAAAACTGTTTTTT	CASRKEATNEKLFF
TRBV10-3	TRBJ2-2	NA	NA	TGTGCCATCAGTGACAGCCTGGGCGGGGAGCTGTTTTTT	CAISDSLGGELFF
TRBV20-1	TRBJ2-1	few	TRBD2	TGCAGTGCTAGAAATAGCGGGAAAATCTACAATGAGCAGTTCTTC	CSARNSGKIYNEQFF
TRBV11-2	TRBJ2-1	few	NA	TGTGCCAGCAGCACCTTGGCGGGGTCCTACAATGAGCAGTTCTTC	CASSTLAGSYNEQFF
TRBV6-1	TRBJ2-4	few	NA	TGTGCCAGCAGTCTCCCTCCCGACAGGATTACGACCAAAAACATTCAGTACTTC	CASSLPPDRITTKNIQYF
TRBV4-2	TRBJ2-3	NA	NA	TGTGCCAGCAGCCAAAGCCGGTCCGGAGATACGCAGTATTTT	CASSQSRSGDTQYF
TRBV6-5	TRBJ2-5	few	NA	TGTGCCAGCGCTCTCGACGGGAGACCTGAGACCCAGTACTTC	CASALDGRPETQYF
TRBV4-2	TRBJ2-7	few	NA	TGTGCCAGCAGCCAAGGAAGCCAACGTTGGTCCGAGCAGTACTTC	CASSQGSQRWSEQYF
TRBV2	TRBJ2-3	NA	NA	TGTGCCAGCAGTGCCGTCGGAGATACGCAGTATTTT	CASSAVGDTQYF
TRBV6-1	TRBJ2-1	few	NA	TGTGCCAGCAGTCAACAGGGACGCTCCTACAATGAGCAGTTCTTC	CASSQQGRSYNEQFF
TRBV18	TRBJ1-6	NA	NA	TGTGCCAGCTCACCACAAGAGGTCTCACCCCTCCACTTT	CASSPQEVSPLHF
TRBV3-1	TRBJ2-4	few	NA	TGTGCCAGCAGCCAGGGGCGAATGGCCAAAAACATTCAGTACTTC	CASSQGRMAKNIQYF
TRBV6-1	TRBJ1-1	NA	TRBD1	TGTGCCAGCAGGACGACACAGGGGAAATCTGAAGCTTTCTTT	CASRTTQGKSEAFF
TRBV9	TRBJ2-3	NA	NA	TGTGCCAGCAGCGTAGCGGGGGTTCTCACAGATACGCAGGATTTT	CASSVAGVLTDTQDF